The 31 T cell receptor beta chains given below trace back to one sample, sequenced in a study of beta chain features in type 1 diabetes (dated by TCRdb to 2016 to 2019). Receptor libraries were prepared by the immunoSEQ multiplex PCR assay. The entire amount of isolated RNA was reverse transcribed using the High Capacity cDNA Reverse Transcription Kit, so the sequenced TCRB transcripts were expressed ones. Sourced from immuneACCESS, this table was stored by TCRdb with only in-frame sequences that have V and J called. A share of the clones is absent; for the studies checked, an unresolved V gene accounts for under half, and the remainder has no known explanation. In this sample the table shows 130,000 to 150,000 clones, around 50% of which occur a single time. Of the sample, over 0.4% falls within the top ten clones. Sample: Tregs from blood. This sample's cell subset or site label indicates: regulatory CD4+ T cells. The origin of the receptors is a man aged 18 to 29 in good health.

This chain's CDR3 is CASSYSRDRLDTQYF. CDR3 coding DNA: TGTGCCAGTAGTTATTCCCGGGACAGGTTAGATACGCAGTATTTT. V is TRBV19 and J is TRBJ2-3; 8 bases are a match to TRBD1. This CDR3 has 15 amino acids. With 5 bases clipped from V and 5 bases from J, the junction kept 9 bases outside the gene matches. The V gene's germline CDR1 is LNHDA and CDR2 SQIVND (reference sequence).

The chain links TRBV7-2 to TRBJ2-5, with D perhaps TRBD1 (5 bases). The germline V gene encodes CDR1 SGHTA and CDR2 FQGNSA. The V end was cut by 6 bases, the J end by 2 bases, with 10 bases between. This CDR3 is built from 13 residues. CDR3 residues: CASSLGAQETQYF. CDR3 bases: TGTGCCAGCAGTCTTGGGGCGCAAGAGACCCAGTACTTC.

The rearrangement uses TRBV5-1 and TRBJ2-7; maybe TRBD2 (5 bases). Between the trimmed V and J ends, which lost 3 bases and 3 bases, there was a span of 13 bases. Germline V gene lookup returns CDR1 SGHRS and CDR2 YFSETQ. This CDR3 contains 14 residues. The CDR3: CASSSLGLGYEQYF. DNA for the CDR3: TGCGCCAGCAGCTCACTCGGACTCGGCTACGAGCAGTACTTC.

This chain joins TRBV2 and TRBJ1-5; D might be TRBD1 (5 bases). Germline values: CDR1 SNHLY, CDR2 FYNNEI. The CDR3 is 14 amino acids. Trimming removed 5 bases from V and 4 bases from J, with 12 bases in between. This CDR3 reads CASSTHGGNQPQHF. The CDR3 DNA reads as TGTGCCAGCAGTACACATGGGGGGAATCAGCCCCAGCATTTT.

The V call is TRBV19, the J call TRBJ2-7; D not certain. The CDR3 extends over 15 amino acids. Germline-derived CDR1 and CDR2 are LNHDA and SQIVND (reference sequence). Trimming cost V 1 base and J 3 bases, with 13 bases left between them. The CDR3 here is CASSIGTGRGYEQYF. CDR3 DNA: TGTGCCAGTAGTATAGGTACCGGCAGAGGCTACGAGCAGTACTTC.

This clone showed up just a few times. One end of the junction fails to match germline, which may point to a read error. The rearrangement links TRBV13 to TRBJ1-1; D is perhaps TRBD1 (5 bases). The CDR3 has 17 residues. CDR1 is PRHDT and CDR2 is FYEKMQ in the germline V gene (reference sequence). The CDR3 spells CASSIGVLRPMNTEAFF. CDR3 in DNA: TGTGCCAGCAGCATAGGGGTGCTTCGTCCTATGAACACTGAAGCTTTCTTT. Together with reference TRBV13 and TRBJ1-1, the CDR3 gives the full variable domain: AAGVIQSPRHLIKEKRETATLKCYPIPRHDTVYWYQQGPGQDPQFLISFYEKMQSDKGSIPDRFSAQQFSDYHSELNMSSLELGDSALYFCASSIGVLRPMNTEAFFGQGTRLTVV.

This rearrangement joins TRBV7-9 to TRBJ1-1; TRBD1 aligns across 7 bases. V lost 4 bases and J lost 6; bases outside the gene matches: 2. Germline CDR1 SEHNR, CDR2 FQNEAQ (reference sequence). This CDR3 region has 12 residues. CDR3 sequence reads: CASSSTGAEAFF. For the CDR3, the DNA is TGTGCCAGCAGCTCCACAGGGGCTGAAGCTTTCTTT.

This chain joins TRBV7-8 and TRBJ1-2; tentative D call: TRBD1 (6 bases). The CDR3 extends over 14 amino acids. CDR1 SGHVS and CDR2 FQNEAQ come from the germline V gene. Deletions cut 4 bases from V and 2 bases from J, with 11 bases between. This CDR3 is CASSYRQANYGYTF. The CDR3 nucleotides read TGTGCCAGCAGCTACAGACAGGCAAACTATGGCTACACCTTC.

The chain recombines TRBV9 with TRBJ2-1; unclear D gene. Germline loops: CDR1 SGDLS, CDR2 YYNGEE. The CDR3 is 13 amino acids. The ends were cut back, 4 bases at V and 2 bases at J, with 7 bases in the middle. CDR3 nucleotides: TGTGCCAGCAGCTTTACAGCCTACAATGAGCAGTTCTTC. Translating it yields CASSFTAYNEQFF.

The chain combines TRBV5-1 with TRBJ2-3; D perhaps matches TRBD2 (5 bases). The CDR3 runs to 14 residues. Germline V lookup: CDR1 SGHRS, CDR2 YFSETQ. Deletions cut 2 bases from V and 5 bases from J, with 12 bases between. The CDR3 bases are TGCGCCAGCAGCTTAATTGGGAGCGGAGATACGCAGTATTTT. This gives the protein CASSLIGSGDTQYF. Full variable domain (remainder filled in from reference TRBV5-1 and TRBJ2-3): KAGVTQTPRYLIKTRGQQVTLSCSPISGHRSVSWYQQTPGQGLQFLFEYFSETQRNKGNFPGRFSGRQFSNSRSEMNVSTLELGDSALYLCASSLIGSGDTQYFGPGTRLTVL.

The V and J genes are TRBV30 and TRBJ2-4, with 8 nucleotides matching TRBD1. The length of the CDR3 is 14 residues. J was trimmed by 8 bases and V by 1 base; bases with no gene match: 7. The V gene's germline CDR1 is GTSNPN and CDR2 SVGIG (reference sequence). CDR3 DNA sequence: TGTGCCTGGAGTGCCTGGACAGGGAAGGACATTCAGTACTTC. It translates to CAWSAWTGKDIQYF.

With regard to this clone: One junction end does not reproduce the germline sequence, and a read error may be involved. Other DNA sequences from this sample encode an identical CDR3 as well. The J gene is TRBJ2-1, the V gene TRBV7-9; a weak D match, TRBD2 (5 bases). Germline V lookup: CDR1 SEHNR, CDR2 FQNEAQ (reference sequence). CDR3 length equals 14 residues. The CDR3 loop reads CASSPTSGYNEQFF. The DNA of the CDR3 is TGCGCCAGCAGCCCAACGAGCGGTTACAATGAGCAGTTCTTC. Looking up the rest from reference TRBV7-9 and TRBJ2-1 gives the full variable domain: DTGVSQNPRHKITKRGQNVTFRCDPISEHNRLYWYRQTLGQGPEFLTYFQNEAQLEKSRLLSDRFSAERPKGSFSTLEIQRTEQGDSAMYLCASSPTSGYNEQFFGPGTRLTVL.

The V call is TRBV5-4, the J call TRBJ1-2; tentatively, D is TRBD1 (5 bases). The ends were cut back, 0 bases at V and 8 bases at J, with 14 bases in the middle. This CDR3 is built from 14 residues. Germline assignment: CDR1 SGHNT and CDR2 YYREEE (reference sequence). CDR3 in DNA: TGTGCCAGCAGCTTGGCTCCGGGGGTAGGGGGCTACACCTTC. Protein sequence: CASSLAPGVGGYTF.

The chain uses TRBV19 and TRBJ2-1; TRBD2 matches at 12 bases. The CDR3 runs to 15 residues. The germline CDR1 and CDR2 sequences are LNHDA and SQIVND (reference sequence). V lost 4 bases to trimming and J lost 6 bases; unmatched junction nucleotides: 4. This chain's CDR3 is CASSRLAGALNEQFF. In DNA form, the CDR3 reads TGTGCCAGTAGTAGACTAGCGGGAGCTCTCAATGAGCAGTTCTTC.

The V and J genes are TRBV7-8 and TRBJ2-5; 8 nucleotides align to TRBD2. This CDR3 spans 17 amino acids. The germline CDR1 and CDR2 sequences are SGHVS and FQNEAQ. V was pared by 1 base and J by 0 bases, with 7 bases of the junction left unmatched. The CDR3 nucleotides are TGTGCCAGCAGCTTAGTAGTGGCTAGCGGGTACCAAGAGACCCAGTACTTC. Translating it yields CASSLVVASGYQETQYF.

CDR3 DNA sequence: TGTGCCAGCAGTTACTCGGACACATGGAATGGCTACACCTTC. Its translation: CASSYSDTWNGYTF. The rearrangement links TRBV6-5 to TRBJ1-2, with D perhaps TRBD1 (5 bases). The CDR3 extends over 14 amino acids. Deletions cut 0 bases from V and 6 bases from J, with 11 bases between. Germline CDR1 MNHEY, CDR2 SVGAGI.

The chain combines TRBV5-1 with TRBJ2-3; tentative D call: TRBD1 (5 bases). Germline values: CDR1 SGHRS, CDR2 YFSETQ. Trimming left V 4 bases short and J 0 bases short, with 15 bases between. CDR3 length: 16 amino acids. The CDR3 DNA follows: TGCGCCAGCAGCGCTCTTAAGACAGTTAGCACAGATACGCAGTATTTT. It translates to CASSALKTVSTDTQYF.

The gene calls are TRBV10-3 and TRBJ2-7; 12 bases map to TRBD2. The CDR3 loop spans 14 amino acids. V trimming: 6 bases; J trimming: 3 bases; junction bases outside the gene matches: 3. In germline, CDR1 is ENHRY, CDR2 SYGVKD. The CDR3 sequence is CAIRTSGGFYEQYF. The CDR3 DNA is TGTGCCATCAGGACTAGCGGGGGCTTCTACGAGCAGTACTTC.

This clone has just a few counts. CDR3 nucleotides: TGTGCCAGCAGCTGGGGACCCGGGACAGGAACCGAAAAACTGTTTTTT. It encodes CASSWGPGTGTEKLFF. The rearrangement uses TRBV7-2 and TRBJ1-4, with 8 bases matching TRBD1. The CDR3 is made up of 16 amino acids. The V gene end was trimmed by 4 bases and the J gene end by 8 bases; junction bases not matched to a gene: 12. CDR1 is SGHTA, CDR2 FQGNSA, per germline.

The CDR3 loop is CASSLAGGHEEGYTF. The CDR3 coding sequence is TGTGCCAGCAGCTTGGCGGGGGGCCACGAGGAAGGCTACACCTTC. This chain links TRBV7-9 with TRBJ1-2, with D perhaps TRBD1 (6 bases). The V and J ends lost 3 bases and 8 bases respectively, with 19 bases between them. CDR3 length: 15 amino acids. Germline V CDR1 and CDR2: SEHNR, FQNEAQ (reference sequence).

CDR3 sequence: CASSLDPGGPYEQYF. CDR3 DNA: TGTGCCAGCAGCCTTGACCCGGGGGGCCCCTACGAGCAGTACTTC. The chain is built from TRBV28 and TRBJ2-7; TRBD2 might be the D (7 bases). Trimming pared 6 bases from V and 2 bases from J, leaving 17 bases between. CDR1 and CDR2 from the germline V gene are MDHEN and SYDVKM. CDR3 length equals 15 residues.

This clone was counted a few times. The chain carries TRBV10-3 and TRBJ2-7; D is possibly TRBD1 (6 bases). The germline V gene has CDR1 ENHRY and CDR2 SYGVKD. V lost 4 bases to trimming and J lost 0 bases, with 13 bases between them. The CDR3 length is 15 residues. The CDR3 region has the DNA TGTGCCATCAGTGGTTGGCAGGGGAGCTCCTACGAGCAGTACTTC. Protein: CAISGWQGSSYEQYF.

The rearrangement uses TRBV6-5 and TRBJ1-3; D is unresolved. The germline V and J ends were trimmed by 2 bases and 2 bases, with 7 bases remaining between them. The CDR3 runs 14 residues. Germline lookup yields CDR1 MNHEY and CDR2 SVGAGI. This chain's CDR3 is CASSYAGAGNTIYF. In DNA, the CDR3 is TGTGCCAGCAGTTACGCCGGGGCTGGAAACACCATATATTTT.

The chain employs TRBV29-1 and TRBJ2-3; possibly TRBD2 for D (5 bases). Per germline, CDR1 SQVTM and CDR2 ANQGSEA. This CDR3 comprises 14 residues. V gave up 1 base and J gave up 0 bases, with 8 bases separating them. CDR3 loop: CSVEVASSTDTQYF. The CDR3 region has the DNA TGCAGCGTTGAAGTAGCGTCTAGCACAGATACGCAGTATTTT.

This chain connects TRBV7-2 to TRBJ1-6; D perhaps matches TRBD1 (5 bases). The CDR3 is 16 residues long. V lost 3 bases to trimming and J lost 9 bases, with 18 bases between them. The germline CDR1 and CDR2 sequences are SGHTA and FQGNSA. In DNA form, the CDR3 reads TGTGCCAGCAGCTTTATGGGGGGAGAGGCTGGTTCACCCCTCCACTTT. Amino acid sequence: CASSFMGGEAGSPLHF.

The rearrangement links TRBV7-2 to TRBJ2-5, with D possibly being TRBD2 (6 bases). The CDR3 sequence is 14 residues long. V gave up 5 bases and J gave up 5 bases, with 15 bases separating them. Per germline, CDR1 SGHTA and CDR2 FQGNSA. This chain's CDR3 is CASSRSTSRETQYF. The CDR3 coding sequence is TGTGCCAGCAGCCGCTCAACTAGCCGCGAGACCCAGTACTTC.

Notes on this clone: A read error is possible here, since a much larger clone lies one base away. The genes are TRBV7-9 and TRBJ2-7; TRBD2 matches at 7 bases. The CDR3 is 13 residues long. The germline V gene encodes CDR1 SEHNR and CDR2 FQNEAQ (reference sequence). The ends lost 2 bases at V and 3 bases at J; junction bases unmatched: 1. Written as DNA, the CDR3 is TGTGCCAGCAGCTTATCTAGCGGCTACGAGCAGTACTTC. Translation gives CASSLSSGYEQYF.

The chain has TRBV9 and TRBJ2-2; D is possibly TRBD1 (5 bases). The CDR3 is made up of 15 amino acids. Germline V CDR1 and CDR2: SGDLS, YYNGEE. V was cut by 1 base and J by 2 bases, with 9 bases left in between. CDR3 residues: CASSVRTSNTGELFF. Here the CDR3 DNA reads TGTGCCAGCAGCGTAAGGACAAGTAACACCGGGGAGCTGTTTTTT.

The J gene is TRBJ2-3, the V gene TRBV19; the match to TRBD2 covers 15 bases. J was trimmed by 6 bases and V by 9 bases; bases with no gene match: 19. The CDR3 runs to 19 residues. The V gene's germline CDR1 is LNHDA and CDR2 SQIVND (reference sequence). As DNA, the CDR3 is TGTGCCAGCACCGCACAACCGCCGGGACTAGCGGGAGGAGGGGATACGCAGTATTTT. Encoded protein: CASTAQPPGLAGGGDTQYF.

On this clone itself: Its ends do not fully match the called genes, so a read error is possible. The chain carries TRBV6-5 and TRBJ1-1; 8 nucleotides match TRBD1. The V gene's germline CDR1 is MNHEY and CDR2 SVGAGI. The CDR3 is made up of 15 amino acids. The CDR3, as DNA: TGTGCCAGCAGCTACTCAGGGGGCGCGGGGACTGAAGCTTTCTTT. It codes for CASSYSGGAGTEAFF.

The V gene is TRBV2, the J gene TRBJ2-7; D gene uncertain. In germline, CDR1 is SNHLY, CDR2 FYNNEI. Trimming left V 2 bases short and J 2 bases short, with 7 bases between. This CDR3 is built from 13 residues. CDR3 bases: TGTGCCAGCAGTGAAACAGTAACCTACGAGCAGTACTTC. Protein: CASSETVTYEQYF. Full variable domain (outside the CDR3, taken from reference TRBV2 and TRBJ2-7): EPEVTQTPSHQVTQMGQEVILRCVPISNHLYFYWYRQILGQKVEFLVSFYNNEISEKSEIFDDQFSVERPDGSNFTLKIRSTKLEDSAMYFCASSETVTYEQYFGPGTRLTVT.